The 4 T cell receptor beta chains given below trace back to one sample, sequenced in a study of blood T cell repertoires in COVID-19. Assay: immunoSEQ multiplex PCR; the TCRdb copy retains only in-frame clones and omits some. The sample includes 150,000 to 200,000 clones, about 90% of them seen just once. Material for sequencing was peripheral blood. All receptors derive from a woman aged 60-70 years with COVID-19, enrolled during active disease.

The rearrangement links TRBV2 to TRBJ1-6, with D maybe TRBD1 (5 bases). V lost 3 bases to trimming and J lost 0 bases, with 15 bases between them. The CDR3 has 18 amino acids. Germline loops: CDR1 SNHLY, CDR2 FYNNEI. Here the CDR3 DNA reads TGTGCCAGCAGTGATTGGGGGGGTTGGAGCTCCTATAATTCACCCCTCCACTTT. Encoded protein: CASSDWGGWSSYNSPLHF.

The chain links TRBV5-1 to TRBJ2-5; D unclear. V was cut by 3 bases and J by 4 bases, with 10 bases left in between. CDR1 and CDR2 (germline): SGHRS, YFSETQ. This CDR3 is 13 amino acids long. This chain's CDR3 is CASSSFKAETQYF. CDR3 DNA sequence: TGCGCCAGCAGCTCTTTCAAAGCAGAGACCCAGTACTTC. Complete variable domain (other parts from reference TRBV5-1 and TRBJ2-5): KAGVTQTPRYLIKTRGQQVTLSCSPISGHRSVSWYQQTPGQGLQFLFEYFSETQRNKGNFPGRFSGRQFSNSRSEMNVSTLELGDSALYLCASSSFKAETQYFGPGTRLLVL.

CDR3 in amino acids: CASSLNIENTEAFF. As DNA, the CDR3 is TGTGCCAGCAGCCTTAATATAGAGAACACTGAAGCTTTCTTT. V is TRBV7-3 and J is TRBJ1-1; D gene uncertain. CDR1 and CDR2 (germline): SGHTA, FQGTGA. The V end lost 5 bases, the J end lost 1 base, and 11 bases lay between the germline ends. The CDR3 is made up of 14 amino acids.

V gene TRBV11-2 combines with J gene TRBJ1-1, with TRBD1 matching over 8 bases. Germline lookup yields CDR1 SGHAT and CDR2 FQNNGV. The CDR3 consists of 13 residues. V trimming: 7 bases; J trimming: 4 bases; junction bases outside the gene matches: 5. This chain's CDR3 is CASNQQGVTEAFF. The CDR3, as DNA: TGTGCCAGCAACCAACAGGGGGTCACTGAAGCTTTCTTT.